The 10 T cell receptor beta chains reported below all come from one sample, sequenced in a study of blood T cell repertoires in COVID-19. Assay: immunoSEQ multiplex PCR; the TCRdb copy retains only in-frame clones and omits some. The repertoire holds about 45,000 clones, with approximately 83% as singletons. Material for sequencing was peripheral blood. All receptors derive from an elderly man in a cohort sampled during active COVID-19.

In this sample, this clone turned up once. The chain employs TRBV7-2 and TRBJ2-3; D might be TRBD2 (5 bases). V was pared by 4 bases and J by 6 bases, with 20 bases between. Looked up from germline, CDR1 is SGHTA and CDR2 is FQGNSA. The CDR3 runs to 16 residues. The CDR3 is CASSYRGWPPGDTQYF. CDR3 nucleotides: TGTGCCAGCAGCTACAGAGGGTGGCCACCGGGTGATACGCAGTATTTT.

The CDR3 region is CASSLEIRGARETQYF. The DNA for the CDR3 is TGTGCCAGCAGCTTAGAGATTCGGGGGGCGCGGGAGACCCAGTACTTC. The V gene is TRBV7-6, the J gene TRBJ2-5; D is possibly TRBD2 (7 bases). The CDR3 covers 16 residues. Trimming shortened V by 1 base and J by 5 bases, and 17 bases separated the two germline ends. The germline V gene has CDR1 SGHVS and CDR2 FNYEAQ.

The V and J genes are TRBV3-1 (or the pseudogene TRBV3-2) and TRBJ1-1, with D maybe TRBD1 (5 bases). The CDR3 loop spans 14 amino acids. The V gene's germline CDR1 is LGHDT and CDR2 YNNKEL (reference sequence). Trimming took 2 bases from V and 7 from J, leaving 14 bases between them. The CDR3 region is CASSQIGRANEAFF. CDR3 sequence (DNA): TGTGCCAGCAGCCAAATCGGCAGGGCGAATGAAGCTTTCTTT.

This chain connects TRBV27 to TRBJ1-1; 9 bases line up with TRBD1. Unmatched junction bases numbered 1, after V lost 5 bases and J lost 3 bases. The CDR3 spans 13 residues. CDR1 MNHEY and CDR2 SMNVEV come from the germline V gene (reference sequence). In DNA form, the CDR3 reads TGTGCCAGCAGTGGGGACAGGGACACTGAAGCTTTCTTT. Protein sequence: CASSGDRDTEAFF.

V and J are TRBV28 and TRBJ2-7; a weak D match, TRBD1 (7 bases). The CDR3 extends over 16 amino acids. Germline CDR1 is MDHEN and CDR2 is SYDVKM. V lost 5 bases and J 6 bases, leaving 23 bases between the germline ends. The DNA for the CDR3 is TGTGCCAGCAGTCCAATGGAGGGGGCGCGTTATGGCGAGCAGTACTTC. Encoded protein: CASSPMEGARYGEQYF. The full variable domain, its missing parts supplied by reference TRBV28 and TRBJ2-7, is DVKVTQSSRYLVKRTGEKVFLECVQDMDHENMFWYRQDPGLGLRLIYFSYDVKMKEKGDIPEGYSVSREKKERFSLILESASTNQTSMYLCASSPMEGARYGEQYFGPGTRLTVT.

This chain's CDR3 is CASSPIDRGDQPQHF. As DNA, the CDR3 is TGTGCCAGTAGTCCGATAGACAGGGGGGATCAGCCCCAGCATTTT. V and J are TRBV19 and TRBJ1-5, with 9 bases fitting TRBD1. The CDR3 contains 15 residues. Germline V gives CDR1 LNHDA, CDR2 SQIVND (reference sequence). The J segment lost 5 bases and the V segment lost 5 bases, leaving 7 bases of the junction unmatched.

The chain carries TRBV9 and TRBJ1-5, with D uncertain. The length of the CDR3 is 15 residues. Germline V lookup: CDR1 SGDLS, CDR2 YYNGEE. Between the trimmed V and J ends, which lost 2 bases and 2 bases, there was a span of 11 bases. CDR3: CASSVGGSGNQPQHF. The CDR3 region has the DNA TGTGCCAGCAGCGTGGGAGGGAGTGGCAATCAGCCCCAGCATTTT.

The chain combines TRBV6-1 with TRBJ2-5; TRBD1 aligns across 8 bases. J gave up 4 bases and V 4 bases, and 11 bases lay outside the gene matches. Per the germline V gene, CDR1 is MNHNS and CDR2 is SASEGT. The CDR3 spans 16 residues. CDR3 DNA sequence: TGTGCCAGCAGTGTTTCCCGGACAGGGTGGGGAGAGACCCAGTACTTC. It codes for CASSVSRTGWGETQYF.

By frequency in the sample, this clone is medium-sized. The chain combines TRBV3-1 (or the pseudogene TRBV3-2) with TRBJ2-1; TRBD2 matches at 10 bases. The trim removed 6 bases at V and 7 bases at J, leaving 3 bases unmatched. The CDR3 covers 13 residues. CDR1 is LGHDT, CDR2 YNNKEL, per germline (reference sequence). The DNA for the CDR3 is TGTGCCAGCAGTCGGACTAGCGGTAATGAGCAGTTCTTC. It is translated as CASSRTSGNEQFF.

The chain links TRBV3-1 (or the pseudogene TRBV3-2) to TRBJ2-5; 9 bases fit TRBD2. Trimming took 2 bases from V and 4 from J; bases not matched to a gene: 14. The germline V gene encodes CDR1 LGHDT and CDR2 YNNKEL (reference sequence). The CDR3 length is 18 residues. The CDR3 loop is CASSQSQGGSGSAETQYF. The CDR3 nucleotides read TGTGCCAGCAGCCAATCTCAAGGGGGTAGCGGGAGCGCAGAGACCCAGTACTTC.